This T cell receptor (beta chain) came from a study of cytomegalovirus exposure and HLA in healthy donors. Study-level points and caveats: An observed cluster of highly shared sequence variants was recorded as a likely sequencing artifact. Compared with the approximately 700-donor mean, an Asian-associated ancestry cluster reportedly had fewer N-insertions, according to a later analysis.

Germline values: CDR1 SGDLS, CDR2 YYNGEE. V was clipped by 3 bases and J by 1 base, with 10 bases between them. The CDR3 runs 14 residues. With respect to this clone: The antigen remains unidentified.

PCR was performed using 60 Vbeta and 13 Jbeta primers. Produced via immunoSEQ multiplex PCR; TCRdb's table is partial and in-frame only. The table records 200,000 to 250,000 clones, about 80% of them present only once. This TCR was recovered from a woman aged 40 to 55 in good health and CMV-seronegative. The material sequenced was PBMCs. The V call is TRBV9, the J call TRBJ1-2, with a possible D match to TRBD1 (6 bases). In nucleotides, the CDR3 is TGTGCCAGCAGCGCCGAGGGGGTTAACTATGGCTACACCTTC. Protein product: CASSAEGVNYGYTF.